Listed below are T cell receptor beta chains from one sample, sequenced in a study of T cell responses to AZD1222 COVID-19 vaccine. The repertoire was sequenced with immunoSEQ multiplex PCR; TCRdb's copy has only in-frame clones and lacks some. The sample holds fewer than 150,000 clones, about nine tenths seen once. The starting material was peripheral blood, obtained on day 0 of AZD1222 vaccination. The receptor source for this set is an adult in good health. CDR3s include the opening cysteine and the closing phenylalanine or tryptophan. Each record gives: J gene, clone size, D gene, V gene, CDR3 protein, CDR3 DNA. A D gene is named only where the DNA matches it firmly. The size entry is marked missing in some rows and otherwise reads once, few, many or a size class.

J gene: TRBJ2-7; clone size: .; D gene: TRBD1; V gene: TRBV5-4; CDR3 protein: CASSPWDRLYEQYF; CDR3 DNA: TGTGCCAGCAGCCCATGGGACAGGCTCTACGAGCAGTACTTC
J gene: TRBJ2-7; clone size: once; D gene: TRBD1; V gene: TRBV18; CDR3 protein: CASSPGQGVEQYF; CDR3 DNA: TGTGCCAGCTCACCGGGACAGGGGGTCGAGCAGTACTTC
J gene: TRBJ2-1; clone size: .; D gene: .; V gene: TRBV11-3; CDR3 protein: CASSSLTSVEQFF; CDR3 DNA: TGTGCCAGCAGCTCCCTCACCAGCGTCGAGCAGTTCTTC
J gene: TRBJ1-4; clone size: .; D gene: .; V gene: TRBV9; CDR3 protein: CASSVEAGFIEKLFF; CDR3 DNA: TGTGCCAGCAGCGTAGAAGCAGGGTTTATTGAAAAACTGTTTTTT
J gene: TRBJ2-7; clone size: .; D gene: TRBD1; V gene: TRBV18; CDR3 protein: CASSPSPGQGGYEQYF; CDR3 DNA: TGTGCCAGCTCACCCTCCCCGGGACAGGGTGGCTACGAGCAGTACTTC
J gene: TRBJ2-2; clone size: .; D gene: TRBD1; V gene: TRBV5-4; CDR3 protein: CASSPGQGQNTGELFF; CDR3 DNA: TGTGCCAGCAGCCCCGGACAGGGCCAGAACACCGGGGAGCTGTTTTTT
J gene: TRBJ2-2; clone size: .; D gene: TRBD1; V gene: TRBV7-3; CDR3 protein: CASSSEQGAHGELFF; CDR3 DNA: TGTGCCAGCAGCTCCGAACAGGGGGCCCACGGGGAGCTGTTTTTT
J gene: TRBJ2-7; clone size: .; D gene: .; V gene: TRBV9; CDR3 protein: CASSPVWSEPTYEQYF; CDR3 DNA: TGTGCCAGCAGCCCAGTTTGGTCCGAACCTACCTACGAGCAGTACTTC
J gene: TRBJ1-1; clone size: .; D gene: .; V gene: TRBV18; CDR3 protein: CASSPRQSEAFF; CDR3 DNA: TGTGCCAGCTCCCCGAGACAGTCTGAAGCTTTCTTT
J gene: TRBJ1-2; clone size: .; D gene: TRBD1; V gene: TRBV5-6; CDR3 protein: CASSTFGQGYGYTF; CDR3 DNA: TGTGCCAGCAGCACCTTCGGACAGGGCTATGGCTACACCTTC
J gene: TRBJ2-5; clone size: .; D gene: .; V gene: TRBV13; CDR3 protein: CASSPTGLTQETQYF; CDR3 DNA: TGTGCCAGCAGCCCAACAGGGTTAACCCAAGAGACCCAGTACTTC